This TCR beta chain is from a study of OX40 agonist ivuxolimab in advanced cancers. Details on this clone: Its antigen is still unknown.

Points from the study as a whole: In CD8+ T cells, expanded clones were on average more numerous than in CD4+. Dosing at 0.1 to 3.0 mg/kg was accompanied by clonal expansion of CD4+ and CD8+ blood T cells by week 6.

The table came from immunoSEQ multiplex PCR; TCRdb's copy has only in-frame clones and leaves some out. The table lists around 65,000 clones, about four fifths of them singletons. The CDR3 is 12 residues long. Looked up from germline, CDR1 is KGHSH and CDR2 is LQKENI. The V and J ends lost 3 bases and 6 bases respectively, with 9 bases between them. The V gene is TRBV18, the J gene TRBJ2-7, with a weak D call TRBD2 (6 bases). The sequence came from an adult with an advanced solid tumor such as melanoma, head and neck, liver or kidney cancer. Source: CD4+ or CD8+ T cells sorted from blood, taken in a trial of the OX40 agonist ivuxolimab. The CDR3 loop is CASSPEGREQYF. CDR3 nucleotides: TGTGCCAGCTCACCGGAGGGGCGCGAGCAGTACTTC.